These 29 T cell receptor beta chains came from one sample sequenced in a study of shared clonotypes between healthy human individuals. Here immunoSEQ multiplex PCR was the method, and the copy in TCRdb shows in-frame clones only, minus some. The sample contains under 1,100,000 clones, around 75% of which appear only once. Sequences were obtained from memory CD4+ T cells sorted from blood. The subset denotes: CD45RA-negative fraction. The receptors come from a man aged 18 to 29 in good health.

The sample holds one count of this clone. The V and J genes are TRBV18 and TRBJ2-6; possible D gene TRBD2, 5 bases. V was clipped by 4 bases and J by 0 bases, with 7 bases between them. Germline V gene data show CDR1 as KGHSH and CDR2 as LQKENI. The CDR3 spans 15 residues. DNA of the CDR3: TGTGCCAGCTCACTAACTAGCTCTGGGGCCAACGTCCTGACTTTC. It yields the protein CASSLTSSGANVLTF.

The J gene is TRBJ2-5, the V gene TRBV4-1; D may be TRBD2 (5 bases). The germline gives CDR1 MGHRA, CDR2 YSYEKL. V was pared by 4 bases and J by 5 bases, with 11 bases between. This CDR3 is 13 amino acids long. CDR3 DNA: TGCGCCAGCAGCCCGACTATTGTTGAGACCCAGTACTTC. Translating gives CASSPTIVETQYF.

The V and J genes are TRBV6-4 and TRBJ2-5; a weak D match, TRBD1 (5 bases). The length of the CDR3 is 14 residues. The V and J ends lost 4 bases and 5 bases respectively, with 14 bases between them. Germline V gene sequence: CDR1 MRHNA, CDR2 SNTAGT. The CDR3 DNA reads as TGTGCCAGCAGTGCCACCAAAGGGGCTGAGACCCAGTACTTC. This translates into CASSATKGAETQYF.

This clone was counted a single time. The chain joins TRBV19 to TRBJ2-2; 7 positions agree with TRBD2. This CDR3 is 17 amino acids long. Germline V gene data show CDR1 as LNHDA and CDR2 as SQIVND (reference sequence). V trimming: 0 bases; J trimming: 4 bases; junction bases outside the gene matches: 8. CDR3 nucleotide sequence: TGTGCCAGTAGTATAGATAGTAGCGGGCTGGGCACCGGGGAGCTGTTTTTT. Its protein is CASSIDSSGLGTGELFF. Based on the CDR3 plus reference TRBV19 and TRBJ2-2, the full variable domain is DGGITQSPKYLFRKEGQNVTLSCEQNLNHDAMYWYRQDPGQGLRLIYYSQIVNDFQKGDIAEGYSVSREKKESFPLTVTSAQKNPTAFYLCASSIDSSGLGTGELFFGEGSRLTVL.

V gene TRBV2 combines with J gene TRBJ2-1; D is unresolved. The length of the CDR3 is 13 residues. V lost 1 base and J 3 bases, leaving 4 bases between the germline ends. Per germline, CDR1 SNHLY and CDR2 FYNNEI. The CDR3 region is CASSEEGYNEQFF. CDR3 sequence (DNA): TGTGCCAGCAGTGAAGAAGGCTACAATGAGCAGTTCTTC.

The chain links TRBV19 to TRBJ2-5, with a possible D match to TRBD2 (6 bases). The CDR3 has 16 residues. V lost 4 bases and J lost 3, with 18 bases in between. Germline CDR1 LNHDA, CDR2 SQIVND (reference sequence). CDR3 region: CASSTESTWGEETQYF. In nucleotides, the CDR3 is TGTGCCAGTAGTACAGAATCAACTTGGGGGGAAGAGACCCAGTACTTC. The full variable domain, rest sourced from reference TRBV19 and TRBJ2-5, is DGGITQSPKYLFRKEGQNVTLSCEQNLNHDAMYWYRQDPGQGLRLIYYSQIVNDFQKGDIAEGYSVSREKKESFPLTVTSAQKNPTAFYLCASSTESTWGEETQYFGPGTRLLVL.

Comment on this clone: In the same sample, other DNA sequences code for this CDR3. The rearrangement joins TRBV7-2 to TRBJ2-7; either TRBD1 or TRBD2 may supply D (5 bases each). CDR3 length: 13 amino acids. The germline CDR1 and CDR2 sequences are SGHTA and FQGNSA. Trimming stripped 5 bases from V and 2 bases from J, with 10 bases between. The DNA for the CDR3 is TGTGCCAGCAGCAGGGACCGCACCTACGAGCAGTACTTC. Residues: CASSRDRTYEQYF.

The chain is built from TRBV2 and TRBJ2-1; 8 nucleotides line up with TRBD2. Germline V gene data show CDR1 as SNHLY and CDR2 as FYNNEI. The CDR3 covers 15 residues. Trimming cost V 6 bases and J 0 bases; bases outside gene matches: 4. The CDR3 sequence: CASSTSGSSYNEQFF. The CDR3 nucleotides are TGTGCCAGCAGCACTAGCGGCAGCTCCTACAATGAGCAGTTCTTC.

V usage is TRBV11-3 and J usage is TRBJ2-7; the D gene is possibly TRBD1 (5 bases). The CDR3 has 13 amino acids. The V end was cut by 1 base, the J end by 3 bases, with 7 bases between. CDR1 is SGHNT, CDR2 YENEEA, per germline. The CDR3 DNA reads TGTGCCAGCAGCTTAGGGGGCCACTACGAGCAGTACTTC. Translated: CASSLGGHYEQYF.

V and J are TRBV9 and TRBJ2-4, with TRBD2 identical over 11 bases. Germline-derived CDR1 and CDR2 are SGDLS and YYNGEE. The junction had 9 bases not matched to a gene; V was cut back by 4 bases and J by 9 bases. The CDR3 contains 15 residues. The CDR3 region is CASSSRSGGVGIQYF. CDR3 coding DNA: TGTGCCAGCAGCTCACGTAGCGGGGGGGTTGGCATTCAGTACTTC.

Here the CDR3 reads CASSLGPASYGYTF. In DNA, the CDR3 is TGCGCCAGCAGCTTGGGGCCAGCCTCTTATGGCTACACCTTC. V and J are TRBV5-1 and TRBJ1-2; D ambiguous. CDR1 SGHRS and CDR2 YFSETQ come from the germline V gene. V was shortened by 0 bases and J by 5 bases, with 11 bases between the two germline ends. This CDR3 region has 14 residues. The full variable domain, with the rest looked up from reference TRBV5-1 and TRBJ1-2, is KAGVTQTPRYLIKTRGQQVTLSCSPISGHRSVSWYQQTPGQGLQFLFEYFSETQRNKGNFPGRFSGRQFSNSRSEMNVSTLELGDSALYLCASSLGPASYGYTFGSGTRLTVV.

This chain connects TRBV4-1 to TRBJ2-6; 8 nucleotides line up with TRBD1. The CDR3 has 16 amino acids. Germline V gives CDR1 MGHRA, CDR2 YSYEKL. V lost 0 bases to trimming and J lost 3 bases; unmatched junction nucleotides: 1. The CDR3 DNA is TGCGCCAGCAGCCAAGATACAGGGGGTGGGGCCAACGTCCTGACTTTC. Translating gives CASSQDTGGGANVLTF.

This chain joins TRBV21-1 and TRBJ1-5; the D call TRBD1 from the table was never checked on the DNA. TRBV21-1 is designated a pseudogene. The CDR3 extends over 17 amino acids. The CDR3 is CASSKDPRTGCYQPQHF. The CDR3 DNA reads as TGTGCCAGCAGCAAAGACCCGCGCACAGGGTGCTATCAGCCCCAGCATTTT.

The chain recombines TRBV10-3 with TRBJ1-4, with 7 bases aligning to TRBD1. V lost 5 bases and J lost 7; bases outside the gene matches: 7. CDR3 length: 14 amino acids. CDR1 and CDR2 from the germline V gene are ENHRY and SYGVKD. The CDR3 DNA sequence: TGTGCCATCAGTCCATCAGGGGGTACTGAAAAACTGTTTTTT. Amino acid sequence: CAISPSGGTEKLFF.

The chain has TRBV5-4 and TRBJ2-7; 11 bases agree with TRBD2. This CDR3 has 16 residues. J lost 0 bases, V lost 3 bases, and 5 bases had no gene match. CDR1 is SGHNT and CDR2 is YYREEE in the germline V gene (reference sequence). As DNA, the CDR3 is TGTGCCAGCAGCTCCGGGACTAGCGGTCTCTCCTACGAGCAGTACTTC. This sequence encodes CASSSGTSGLSYEQYF.

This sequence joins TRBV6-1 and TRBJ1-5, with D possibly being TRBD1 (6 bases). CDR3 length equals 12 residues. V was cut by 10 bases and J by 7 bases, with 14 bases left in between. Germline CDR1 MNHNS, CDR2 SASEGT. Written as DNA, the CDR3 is TGTGCCAACAGGGATGAGGGACAGCCCCAGCATTTT. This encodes CANRDEGQPQHF.

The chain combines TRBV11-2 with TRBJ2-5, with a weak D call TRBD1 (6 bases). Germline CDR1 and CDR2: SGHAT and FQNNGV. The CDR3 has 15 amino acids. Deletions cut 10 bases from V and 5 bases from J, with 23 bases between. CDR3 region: CATTASERQEETQYF. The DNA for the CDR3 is TGTGCCACCACCGCATCAGAAAGACAGGAGGAGACCCAGTACTTC.

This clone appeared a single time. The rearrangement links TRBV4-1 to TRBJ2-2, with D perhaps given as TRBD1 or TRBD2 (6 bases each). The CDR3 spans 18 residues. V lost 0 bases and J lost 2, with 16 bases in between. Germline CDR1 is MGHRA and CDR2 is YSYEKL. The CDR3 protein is CASSQDRPGAGNTGELFF. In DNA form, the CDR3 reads TGCGCCAGCAGCCAAGATCGGCCGGGGGCAGGCAACACCGGGGAGCTGTTTTTT.

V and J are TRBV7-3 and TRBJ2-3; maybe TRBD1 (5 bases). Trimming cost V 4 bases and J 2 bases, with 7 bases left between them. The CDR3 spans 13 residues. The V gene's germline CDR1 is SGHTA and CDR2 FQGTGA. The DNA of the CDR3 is TGTGCCAGCAGCTCAGGGATCACAGATACGCAGTATTTT. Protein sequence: CASSSGITDTQYF.

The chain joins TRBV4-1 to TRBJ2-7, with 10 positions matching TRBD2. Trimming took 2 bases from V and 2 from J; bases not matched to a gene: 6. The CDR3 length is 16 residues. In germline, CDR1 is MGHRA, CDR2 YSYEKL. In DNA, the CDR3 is TGCGCCAGCAGCCAACCTAGCGGGAGTCGGGCCTACGAGCAGTACTTC. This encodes CASSQPSGSRAYEQYF.

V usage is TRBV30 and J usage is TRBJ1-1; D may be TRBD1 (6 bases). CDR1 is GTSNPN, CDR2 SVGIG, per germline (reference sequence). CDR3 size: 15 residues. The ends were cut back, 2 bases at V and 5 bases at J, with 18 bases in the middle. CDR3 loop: CAWSILGGGVTEAFF. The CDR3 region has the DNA TGTGCCTGGAGTATCTTGGGGGGCGGGGTTACTGAAGCTTTCTTT. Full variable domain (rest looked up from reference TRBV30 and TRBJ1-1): SQTIHQWPATLVQPVGSPLSLECTVEGTSNPNLYWYRQAAGRGLQLLFYSVGIGQISSEVPQNLSASRPQDRQFILSSKKLLLSDSGFYLCAWSILGGGVTEAFFGQGTRLTVV.

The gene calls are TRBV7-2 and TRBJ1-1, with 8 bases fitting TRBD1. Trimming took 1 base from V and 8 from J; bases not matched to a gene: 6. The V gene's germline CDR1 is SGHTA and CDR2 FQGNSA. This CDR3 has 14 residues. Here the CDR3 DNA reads TGTGCCAGCAGCTTAGGTGGGACAGGCGCCGAAGCTTTCTTT. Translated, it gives CASSLGGTGAEAFF.

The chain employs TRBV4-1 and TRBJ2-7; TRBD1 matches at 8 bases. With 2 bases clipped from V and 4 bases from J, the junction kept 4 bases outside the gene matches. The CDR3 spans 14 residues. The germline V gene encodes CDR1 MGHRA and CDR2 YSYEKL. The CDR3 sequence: CASSQPRTGYEQYF. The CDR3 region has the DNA TGCGCCAGCAGCCAACCACGGACAGGGTACGAGCAGTACTTC.

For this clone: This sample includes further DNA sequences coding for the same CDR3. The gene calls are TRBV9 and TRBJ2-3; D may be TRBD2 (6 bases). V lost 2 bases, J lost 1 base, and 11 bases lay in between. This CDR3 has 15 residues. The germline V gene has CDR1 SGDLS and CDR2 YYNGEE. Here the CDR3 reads CASSVGGVRTDTQYF. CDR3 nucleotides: TGTGCCAGCAGCGTGGGGGGAGTCCGCACAGATACGCAGTATTTT.

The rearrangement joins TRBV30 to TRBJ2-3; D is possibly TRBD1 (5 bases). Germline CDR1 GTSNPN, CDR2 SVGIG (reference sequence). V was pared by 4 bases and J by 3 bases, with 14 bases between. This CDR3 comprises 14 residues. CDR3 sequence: CAWNSGHRTDTQYF. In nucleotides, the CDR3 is TGTGCCTGGAACTCCGGACATCGGACAGATACGCAGTATTTT.

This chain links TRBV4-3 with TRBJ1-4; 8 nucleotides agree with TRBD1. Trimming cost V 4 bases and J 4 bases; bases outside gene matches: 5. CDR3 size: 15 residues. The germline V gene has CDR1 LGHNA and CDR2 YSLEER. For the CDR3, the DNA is TGCGCCAGCAGCCCTGCGGACAGGGATAATGAAAAACTGTTTTTT. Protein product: CASSPADRDNEKLFF.

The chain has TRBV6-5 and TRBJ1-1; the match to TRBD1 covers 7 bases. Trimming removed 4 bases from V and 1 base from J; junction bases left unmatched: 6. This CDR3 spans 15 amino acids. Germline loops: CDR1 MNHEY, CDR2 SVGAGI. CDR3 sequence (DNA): TGTGCCAGCAGTTCGATACAGGGGTGGAACACTGAAGCTTTCTTT. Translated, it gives CASSSIQGWNTEAFF.

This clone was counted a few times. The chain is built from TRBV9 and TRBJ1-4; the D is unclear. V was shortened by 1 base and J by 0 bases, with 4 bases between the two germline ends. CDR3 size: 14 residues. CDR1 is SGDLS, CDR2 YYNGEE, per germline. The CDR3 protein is CASSVNPTNEKLFF. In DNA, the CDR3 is TGTGCCAGCAGCGTAAATCCAACTAATGAAAAACTGTTTTTT.

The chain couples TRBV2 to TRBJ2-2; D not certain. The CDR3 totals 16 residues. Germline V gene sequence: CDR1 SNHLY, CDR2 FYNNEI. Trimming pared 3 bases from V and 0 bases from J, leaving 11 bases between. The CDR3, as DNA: TGTGCCAGCAGTGATCTCTTACCCTCGAACACCGGGGAGCTGTTTTTT. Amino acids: CASSDLLPSNTGELFF.